Listed here are 30 T cell receptor beta chains from one sample, sequenced in a study of cytomegalovirus exposure and HLA in healthy donors. Assay: immunoSEQ multiplex PCR; the TCRdb copy retains only in-frame clones and omits some. Found here are some 70,000 clones, 95% to 97% of them singletons; the top ten hold under 2.5%. The sample taken for sequencing was PBMCs. The receptor source for this set is a man between 18 and 29 years old in good health and CMV-seronegative.

This chain connects TRBV5-7 to TRBJ1-2, with 9 positions matching TRBD1. TRBV5-7 is noted as an ORF with a role that remains uncertain. The CDR3 runs 18 residues. V was pared by 4 bases and J by 7 bases, with 20 bases of the junction left unmatched. The CDR3 DNA is TGTGCCAGCAGCCCTACCGGGACAGGGACGATCTTCGGGTGTGGCTACACCTTC. Translation: CASSPTGTGTIFGCGYTF.

CDR3 sequence reads: CASSKGTGNYEQYF. The CDR3 DNA follows: TGTGCCAGCAGCAAAGGTACAGGGAACTACGAGCAGTACTTC. V usage is TRBV21-1 and J usage is TRBJ2-7; no check of the table's D call, TRBD1, against the DNA was made. TRBV21-1 is a recognized pseudogene. The CDR3 length is 14 residues.

J is TRBJ1-2 and V is TRBV7-8; tentative D call: TRBD1 (5 bases). Per the germline V gene, CDR1 is SGHVS and CDR2 is FQNEAQ. Trimming stripped 1 base from V and 3 bases from J, with 9 bases between. The CDR3 is made up of 14 amino acids. CDR3 region: CASSLEGRDYGYTF. Here the CDR3 DNA reads TGTGCCAGCAGCTTAGAGGGGAGGGACTATGGCTACACCTTC.

The CDR3 is CAISWTSGGNNEQFF. CDR3 nucleotide sequence: TGTGCCATCTCCTGGACTAGCGGGGGAAACAATGAGCAGTTCTTC. The V gene is TRBV10-3, the J gene TRBJ2-1; TRBD2 aligns across 13 bases. The germline gives CDR1 ENHRY, CDR2 SYGVKD. This CDR3 comprises 15 residues. After removal of 8 bases from V and 5 bases from J, the junction contained 6 bases not matched to a gene.

The rearrangement uses TRBV7-8 and TRBJ2-7, with D perhaps TRBD1 (6 bases). The CDR3 totals 15 residues. Germline assignment: CDR1 SGHVS and CDR2 FQNEAQ. Trimming took 4 bases from V and 6 from J, leaving 19 bases between them. The CDR3 bases are TGTGCCAGCAGCTGGAACAGGGAATATCTTGGCGAGCAGTACTTC. Amino acids: CASSWNREYLGEQYF.

This chain links TRBV6-5 with TRBJ1-5; TRBD1 matches at 7 bases. This CDR3 comprises 14 residues. Germline V gene lookup returns CDR1 MNHEY and CDR2 SVGAGI. V was pared by 4 bases and J by 7 bases, with 7 bases of the junction left unmatched. The chain's CDR3 is CASSLGQANQPQHF. For the CDR3, the DNA is TGTGCCAGCAGTTTAGGACAGGCGAACCAGCCCCAGCATTTT.

This chain connects TRBV28 to TRBJ2-7; D uncertain. The CDR3 is 13 residues long. The germline V gene encodes CDR1 MDHEN and CDR2 SYDVKM. V was pared by 5 bases and J by 2 bases, with 10 bases between. The CDR3 spells CASSEALTYEQYF. CDR3 in DNA: TGTGCCAGCAGTGAGGCCCTTACCTACGAGCAGTACTTC.

The chain recombines TRBV6-5 with TRBJ1-1; possible D gene TRBD1, 6 bases. This CDR3 comprises 12 residues. Trimming shortened V by 2 bases and J by 10 bases, and 11 bases separated the two germline ends. Germline assignment: CDR1 MNHEY and CDR2 SVGAGI. The CDR3 bases are TGTGCCAGCAGTTACAAGACAGGCCGAGCTTTCTTT. Protein sequence: CASSYKTGRAFF.

The chain couples TRBV27 to TRBJ1-4; 9 positions agree with TRBD1. CDR1 MNHEY and CDR2 SMNVEV come from the germline V gene (reference sequence). The CDR3 is 15 residues long. V lost 3 bases, J lost 7 bases, and 6 bases stayed unmatched. Here the CDR3 reads CASSLSTGGSEKLFF. As DNA, the CDR3 is TGTGCCAGCAGTTTGTCGACAGGGGGAAGTGAAAAACTGTTTTTT.

The rearrangement uses TRBV28 and TRBJ1-2, with TRBD1 identical over 7 bases. V gave up 5 bases and J gave up 0 bases; unmatched junction bases: 6. The germline gives CDR1 MDHEN, CDR2 SYDVKM. CDR3 length: 15 residues. CDR3 in amino acids: CASSPGTVANYGYTF. The CDR3 DNA follows: TGTGCCAGCAGTCCCGGGACAGTAGCTAACTATGGCTACACCTTC.

The chain employs TRBV2 and TRBJ1-6; D call uncertain. The germline gives CDR1 SNHLY, CDR2 FYNNEI. This CDR3 has 16 residues. Trimming took 4 bases from V and 9 from J, leaving 19 bases between them. The CDR3 sequence is CASSGTSEGLRSPLHF. CDR3 bases: TGTGCCAGCAGTGGCACATCGGAGGGCTTACGTTCACCCCTCCACTTT.

The chain has TRBV2 and TRBJ1-1; possibly TRBD1 for D (5 bases). This CDR3 comprises 12 residues. Germline loops: CDR1 SNHLY, CDR2 FYNNEI. The V and J ends lost 5 bases and 6 bases respectively, with 10 bases between them. In nucleotides, the CDR3 is TGTGCCAGCAGTTATCAGGGATCTGAAGCTTTCTTT. Translating gives CASSYQGSEAFF. Using reference TRBV2 and TRBJ1-1 for the parts outside the CDR3, the full variable domain is EPEVTQTPSHQVTQMGQEVILRCVPISNHLYFYWYRQILGQKVEFLVSFYNNEISEKSEIFDDQFSVERPDGSNFTLKIRSTKLEDSAMYFCASSYQGSEAFFGQGTRLTVV.

CDR3 region: CASSFEGTNSIYF. The CDR3 DNA reads TGTGCCAGCAGTTTCGAAGGGACTAACTCCATATATTTT. The V gene is TRBV28, the J gene TRBJ1-3; the D gene is possibly TRBD1 (5 bases). CDR1 MDHEN and CDR2 SYDVKM come from the germline V gene. This CDR3 spans 13 amino acids. With 3 bases removed from V and 11 bases from J, the gap between germline ends came to 14 bases. Together with reference TRBV28 and TRBJ1-3, the CDR3 gives the full variable domain: DVKVTQSSRYLVKRTGEKVFLECVQDMDHENMFWYRQDPGLGLRLIYFSYDVKMKEKGDIPEGYSVSREKKERFSLILESASTNQTSMYLCASSFEGTNSIYFGEGSWLTVV.

The chain recombines TRBV7-2 with TRBJ1-1, with a possible D match to TRBD1 (5 bases). From germline, CDR1 is SGHTA and CDR2 FQGNSA. This CDR3 has 15 residues. V was pared by 3 bases and J by 4 bases, with 15 bases between. The CDR3 coding sequence is TGTGCCAGCAGCTTTAGACGGGGGGGGACCACTGAAGCTTTCTTT. This sequence encodes CASSFRRGGTTEAFF.

The J gene is TRBJ2-7, the V gene TRBV28, with a weak D call TRBD1 (5 bases). Trimming cost V 8 bases and J 4 bases, with 15 bases left between them. The CDR3 is 13 amino acids. Germline-derived CDR1 and CDR2 are MDHEN and SYDVKM. DNA for the CDR3: TGTGCCAGCGGGGTGGCAGGGATGTACGAGCAGTACTTC. It specifies CASGVAGMYEQYF.

This rearrangement joins TRBV4-1 to TRBJ1-1, with 7 bases aligning to TRBD1. CDR3 length: 15 amino acids. Germline V gene data show CDR1 as MGHRA and CDR2 as YSYEKL. Trimming at V came to 4 bases and at J to 5 bases, leaving 10 bases not matched to a gene. The CDR3 spells CASSLPRQGWTEAFF. The CDR3, as DNA: TGCGCCAGCAGCCTTCCAAGACAGGGTTGGACTGAAGCTTTCTTT.

The V call is TRBV15, the J call TRBJ1-2; TRBD1 agrees at 8 bases. The CDR3 is made up of 15 amino acids. Germline CDR1 is LNHNV and CDR2 is YYDKDF (reference sequence). Losses at the gene ends were 5 bases for V and 2 bases for J; bases not matched to a gene: 7. In DNA, the CDR3 is TGTGCCACCAGCGACCGGACAGGGACAAACTATGGCTACACCTTC. This translates into CATSDRTGTNYGYTF.

The rearrangement uses TRBV13 and TRBJ2-7; 12 positions match TRBD2. V was pared by 5 bases and J by 4 bases, with 9 bases of the junction left unmatched. Germline lookup yields CDR1 PRHDT and CDR2 FYEKMQ (reference sequence). This CDR3 has 16 amino acids. The CDR3 coding sequence is TGTGCCAGCAGCCCCCGGACTAGCGGGATTGGTTACGAGCAGTACTTC. Protein product: CASSPRTSGIGYEQYF.

The rearrangement links TRBV7-8 to TRBJ2-5; D not certain. The CDR3 extends over 15 amino acids. The germline gives CDR1 SGHVS, CDR2 FQNEAQ. V was cut by 1 base and J by 2 bases, with 11 bases left in between. CDR3 sequence (DNA): TGTGCCAGCAGCTTAGTTCGCCTCAGTCAAGAGACCCAGTACTTC. Its protein is CASSLVRLSQETQYF.

The rearrangement joins TRBV5-6 to TRBJ1-3; unclear D gene. Germline CDR1 SGHDT, CDR2 YYEEEE. Trimming left V 2 bases short and J 0 bases short, with 12 bases between. The CDR3 loop spans 16 amino acids. The CDR3 DNA is TGTGCCAGCAGCTTACAGCTTACCAGCTCTGGAAACACCATATATTTT. It translates to CASSLQLTSSGNTIYF.

V gene TRBV15 combines with J gene TRBJ2-1, with D unresolved. The germline V gene has CDR1 LNHNV and CDR2 YYDKDF (reference sequence). V was clipped by 0 bases and J by 4 bases, with 10 bases between them. This CDR3 is built from 15 residues. Here the CDR3 DNA reads TGTGCCACCAGCAGAGATCCGTTGCAGTACAATGAGCAGTTCTTC. This encodes CATSRDPLQYNEQFF.

The CDR3 sequence: CASSLDRGGQPQHF. The CDR3 DNA follows: TGCGCCAGCAGCTTGGACAGGGGGGGACAGCCCCAGCATTTT. The chain combines TRBV5-1 with TRBJ1-5; 8 positions agree with TRBD1. This CDR3 has 14 residues. The J segment lost 7 bases and the V segment lost 0 bases, leaving 3 bases of the junction unmatched. CDR1 is SGHRS, CDR2 YFSETQ, per germline.

The rearrangement links TRBV7-2 to TRBJ1-5; the match to TRBD1 covers 8 bases. Per germline, CDR1 SGHTA and CDR2 FQGNSA. The CDR3 runs to 14 residues. The junction had 1 base not matched to a gene; V was cut back by 4 bases and J by 2 bases. In nucleotides, the CDR3 is TGTGCCAGCAGCTCGACAGGGGGCAATCAGCCCCAGCATTTT. This codes for CASSSTGGNQPQHF.

The CDR3 region is CASSLDSYNEQFF. The CDR3 DNA sequence: TGTGCCAGCAGCCTCGACAGTTACAATGAGCAGTTCTTC. The chain couples TRBV6-5 to TRBJ2-1; D is perhaps TRBD1 (5 bases). In germline, CDR1 is MNHEY, CDR2 SVGAGI. The CDR3 runs 13 residues. Trimming removed 6 bases at V and 4 bases at J, with 10 bases between.

The V and J genes are TRBV11-2 and TRBJ2-7, with TRBD1 matching 10 bases. CDR1 SGHAT and CDR2 FQNNGV come from the germline V gene. Unmatched junction bases numbered 10, after V lost 5 bases and J lost 3 bases. The CDR3 is made up of 16 amino acids. CDR3 sequence (DNA): TGTGCCAGCAGCCCAACCTCGGGACAGGGGCGCTACGAGCAGTACTTC. As protein: CASSPTSGQGRYEQYF.

J is TRBJ2-5 and V is TRBV5-1; TRBD1 matches at 10 bases. J was trimmed by 5 bases and V by 0 bases; bases with no gene match: 10. CDR1 is SGHRS, CDR2 YFSETQ, per germline. The CDR3 is 17 amino acids. The chain's CDR3 is CASSLELTDRGSETQYF. The CDR3 DNA sequence: TGCGCCAGCAGCTTGGAATTAACGGACAGGGGGTCGGAGACCCAGTACTTC.

CDR3 loop: CASSGDRVRTGELFF. In DNA, the CDR3 is TGTGCCAGTAGTGGGGACAGGGTAAGGACCGGGGAGCTGTTTTTT. The genes are TRBV19 and TRBJ2-2; TRBD1 agrees at 9 bases. The CDR3 totals 15 residues. With V trimmed by 5 bases and J by 5 bases, 6 bases remained unmatched. Germline V gene data show CDR1 as LNHDA and CDR2 as SQIVND (reference sequence).

The V gene is TRBV6-5, the J gene TRBJ1-1, with D maybe TRBD1 (5 bases). There are 12 residues in the CDR3. The V end lost 7 bases, the J end lost 8 bases, and 14 bases lay between the germline ends. Germline V gene sequence: CDR1 MNHEY, CDR2 SVGAGI. CDR3 sequence (DNA): TGTGCCAGCACCACGGGGGGTGGCGAAGCTTTCTTT. It specifies CASTTGGGEAFF.

This chain joins TRBV19 and TRBJ2-7, with 15 bases lining up with TRBD2. This CDR3 comprises 14 residues. Germline V gives CDR1 LNHDA, CDR2 SQIVND (reference sequence). The CDR3 DNA reads TGTGCTTCTAAGCGGGGACTAGCGGGAGGCGAGCAGTACTTC. As protein: CASKRGLAGGEQYF.

The table lists this clone with a count of one. The rearrangement links TRBV11-2 to TRBJ1-2, with D unclear. CDR3 size: 12 residues. Trimming stripped 5 bases from V and 7 bases from J, with 11 bases between. From germline, CDR1 is SGHAT and CDR2 FQNNGV. CDR3 protein: CASSHQARGYTF. CDR3 bases: TGTGCCAGCAGCCATCAGGCCCGTGGCTACACCTTC.